Given below is one T cell receptor beta chain in context. PCR was performed a second time for 7 to 11 cycles using a sample-barcoded 5' primer and a J-beta primer mix. MiXCR, run by TCRdb on the 5' RACE reads, gives a single entry per CDR3 protein. In the table there are about 780,000 distinct CDR3 sequences, around 24% of which are singletons. This sample was taken from a study of blood T cells in healthy people across ages. This CDR3 contains 16 residues. CDR1 is MDHEN and CDR2 is SYDVKM in the germline V gene. The trim removed 4 bases at V and 0 bases at J, leaving 8 bases unmatched. This sample also appeared in a second study, on T cells of mothers and their children. That work states: A primer called M1S, used in the second PCR, added sample barcodes and 2-4 random nucleotides. The overlap seen between related mothers and children slightly exceeded that of unrelated pairs, though not significantly.

Sequenced material: blood. This receptor was taken from a boy younger than 18 in good health. This sequence joins TRBV28 and TRBJ1-1, with TRBD1 matching 7 bases. CDR3 nucleotides: TGTGCCAGCAGTTCCCTCTTGGACAGGTTGAACACTGAAGCTTTCTTT. Protein: CASSSLLDRLNTEAFF.